Below, 21 T cell receptor beta chains from the same sample are listed, as sequenced in a study of T-cell reconstitution after alpha-beta-depleted transplantation in children. Unique molecular identifiers tagged the TCRbeta library. TCRdb re-called the PCR reads with MiXCR, one entry per CDR3 protein. The sample comprises about 980,000 distinct CDR3 sequences, under 30% of which are singletons, and more than 25% rests with the top ten. The sequenced sample was PBMCs, mostly from graft donor cells, obtained 360 days after TCRalphabeta/CD19-depleted stem cell transplant. These receptors all stem from a boy under three years old who had a stem cell transplant for SCID, so the T cells may come from the graft donor.

Only a few counts were recorded for this clonotype. V is TRBV9 and J is TRBJ1-4; D is unclear. The length of the CDR3 is 15 residues. The V end was cut by 2 bases, the J end by 6 bases, with 14 bases between. Germline lookup yields CDR1 SGDLS and CDR2 YYNGEE. In nucleotides, the CDR3 is TGTGCCAGCAGCGTGTTCCCCGCGAGGGATGAAAAACTGTTTTTT. Protein product: CASSVFPARDEKLFF. Variable domain in full (rest from reference TRBV9 and TRBJ1-4): DSGVTQTPKHLITATGQRVTLRCSPRSGDLSVYWYQQSLDQGLQFLIQYYNGEERAKGNILERFSAQQFPDLHSELNLSSLELGDSALYFCASSVFPARDEKLFFGSGTQLSVL.

This clonotype was counted a few times. V and J are TRBV25-1 and TRBJ1-1; D perhaps matches TRBD1 (5 bases). The CDR3 totals 11 residues. V was shortened by 4 bases and J by 7 bases, with 7 bases between the two germline ends. CDR1 is MGHDK and CDR2 is SYGVNS in the germline V gene. In nucleotides, the CDR3 is TGTGCCAGCAGTGGAGGGGTTGAAGCTTTCTTT. It yields the protein CASSGGVEAFF.

The chain employs TRBV12-3 or TRBV12-4 and TRBJ2-7; 7 bases map to TRBD1. V lost 5 bases, J lost 0 bases, and 10 bases stayed unmatched. The length of the CDR3 is 16 residues. CDR3 DNA: TGTGCCAGCAGTCCCTTTACAGGGGAGAGCTCCTACGAGCAGTACTTC. It codes for CASSPFTGESSYEQYF.

This clonotype was detected a few times. This chain's CDR3 is CSATETGGWNEQFF. The CDR3 DNA reads as TGCAGTGCTACGGAGACAGGGGGGTGGAATGAGCAGTTCTTC. This chain uses TRBV20-1 with TRBJ2-1, with TRBD1 identical over 9 bases. Germline CDR1 is DFQATT and CDR2 is SNEGSKA (reference sequence). The V gene end was trimmed by 4 bases and the J gene end by 7 bases; junction bases not matched to a gene: 8. The CDR3 is 14 amino acids.

This sequence joins TRBV28 and TRBJ1-6, with D possibly being TRBD1 (6 bases). Germline values: CDR1 MDHEN, CDR2 SYDVKM. This CDR3 has 14 residues. Trimming cost V 3 bases and J 5 bases, with 8 bases left between them. The CDR3, as DNA: TGTGCCAGCAGTTTCGGGACAAATAATTCACCCCTCCACTTT. It yields the protein CASSFGTNNSPLHF.

A word on this clonotype: One end of the junction does not line up with germline, which may come from a read error. CDR3 sequence (DNA): TGTGCCAGCCCAAGGGACAGGGAGATGAAGGCTGAAGCCTTCTTT. This gives the protein CASPRDREMKAEAFF. The J gene is TRBJ1-1, the V gene TRBV2, with TRBD1 matching over 9 bases. The CDR3 is made up of 15 amino acids. Germline loops: CDR1 SNHLY, CDR2 FYNNEI.

This clonotype was counted only a few times. The rearrangement joins TRBV4-3 to TRBJ2-1, with D perhaps TRBD2 (6 bases). CDR3 length equals 15 residues. Germline assignment: CDR1 LGHNA and CDR2 YSLEER. The V gene lost 4 bases and the J gene lost 3 bases, with 13 bases spanning the gap. CDR3 in amino acids: CASSRDRDFYNEQFF. CDR3 coding DNA: TGCGCCAGCAGCCGAGACCGGGACTTCTACAATGAGCAGTTCTTC.

This chain links TRBV6-5 with TRBJ1-5, with D uncertain. The V gene's germline CDR1 is MNHEY and CDR2 SVGAGI. Trimming left V 0 bases short and J 5 bases short, with 8 bases between. CDR3 length: 14 amino acids. CDR3 sequence: CASSYSEGDQPQHF. The CDR3 DNA reads as TGTGCCAGCAGTTACTCAGAGGGTGATCAGCCCCAGCATTTT.

There are a few counts of this clonotype. The chain links TRBV18 to TRBJ2-6; D is uncertain. Looked up from germline, CDR1 is KGHSH and CDR2 is LQKENI. The CDR3 runs to 20 residues. Deletions cut 2 bases from V and 0 bases from J, with 20 bases between. CDR3 protein: CASSPLGVARPRSGANVLTF. The CDR3 DNA reads as TGTGCCAGCTCACCATTAGGAGTGGCCAGGCCCCGCTCTGGGGCCAACGTCCTGACTTTC.

This clonotype was counted between two and nine times. The chain combines TRBV25-1 with TRBJ1-5; possible D gene TRBD1, 6 bases. The CDR3 extends over 14 amino acids. The germline V gene encodes CDR1 MGHDK and CDR2 SYGVNS. V lost 2 bases, J lost 10 bases, and 15 bases lay in between. The CDR3 DNA reads as TGTGCCAGCAGTGAAGCGGCAGGGGTTCGACCCCAGCATTTT. This encodes CASSEAAGVRPQHF.

This clonotype was counted between two and nine times. The V and J genes are TRBV5-5 and TRBJ2-3; a possible D gene is TRBD2 (6 bases). Trimming removed 5 bases at V and 1 base at J, with 8 bases between. CDR1 and CDR2 (germline): SGHKS, YYEKEE (reference sequence). The CDR3 consists of 13 residues. CDR3 nucleotides: TGTGCCAGCAGAAGGGAGGGCACAGATACGCAGTATTTT. It translates to CASRREGTDTQYF.

V is TRBV19 and J is TRBJ1-1; D ambiguous. The CDR3 has 12 amino acids. Germline assignment: CDR1 LNHDA and CDR2 SQIVND (reference sequence). V shed 4 bases and J shed 6 bases, with 9 bases lying between them. The CDR3, as DNA: TGTGCCAGTAGTAACTGGGGAGCTGAAGCTTTCTTT. Its translation: CASSNWGAEAFF.

This clonotype was picked up a small number of times. This rearrangement joins TRBV6-5 to TRBJ2-3; 8 positions agree with TRBD2. The CDR3 is 14 amino acids. Germline loops: CDR1 MNHEY, CDR2 SVGAGI. The V and J ends lost 5 bases and 8 bases, in that order; junction bases with no gene match: 9. The DNA for the CDR3 is TGTGCCAGCAGTCCTCGGGGGGGCCGGGTTACGCAGTATTTT. This gives the protein CASSPRGGRVTQYF.

This clonotype was seen a few times. The V gene is TRBV30, the J gene TRBJ2-2; D gene ambiguous. CDR1 is GTSNPN and CDR2 is SVGIG in the germline V gene (reference sequence). This CDR3 comprises 13 residues. Trimming removed 1 base from V and 7 bases from J, with 10 bases in between. DNA for the CDR3: TGTGCCTGGAGTGCAGGTTCCGGCGGGGAGCTGTTTTTT. Its translation is CAWSAGSGGELFF.

This clonotype was observed a handful of times. DNA for the CDR3: TGTGCCAGCGGGAAAATGGGGGGCTCCTACGAGCAGTACTTC. Translated: CASGKMGGSYEQYF. The chain carries TRBV12-3 or TRBV12-4 and TRBJ2-7; D possibly corresponds to TRBD2 (6 bases). The CDR3 contains 14 residues. Trimming left V 8 bases short and J 0 bases short, with 14 bases between.

Only a few counts were recorded for this clonotype. This chain uses TRBV5-1 with TRBJ2-1; D possibly corresponds to TRBD1 (8 bases). Trimming cost V 3 bases and J 5 bases, with 15 bases left between them. The CDR3 sequence is 15 residues long. Germline lookup yields CDR1 SGHRS and CDR2 YFSETQ. For the CDR3, the DNA is TGCGCCAGCAGCTGGACAGGGCGGGGGAACAATGAGCAGTTCTTC. This encodes CASSWTGRGNNEQFF.

The chain employs TRBV5-1 and TRBJ2-4, with a tentative D call TRBD2 (6 bases). CDR1 and CDR2 (germline): SGHRS, YFSETQ. The CDR3 loop spans 14 amino acids. Trimming removed 0 bases from V and 6 bases from J, with 10 bases in between. The CDR3 is CASSLDGSINIQYF. In nucleotides, the CDR3 is TGCGCCAGCAGCTTGGACGGGAGTATAAACATTCAGTACTTC.

This clonotype has more than one count but fewer than ten. This chain connects TRBV9 to TRBJ2-5; perhaps TRBD1 as D (6 bases). The V end was cut by 0 bases, the J end by 5 bases, with 11 bases between. The CDR3 totals 14 residues. Germline assignment: CDR1 SGDLS and CDR2 YYNGEE. CDR3 residues: CASSVEGVGETQYF. The DNA of the CDR3 is TGTGCCAGCAGCGTAGAGGGGGTCGGGGAGACCCAGTACTTC. Looking up the rest from reference TRBV9 and TRBJ2-5 gives the full variable domain: DSGVTQTPKHLITATGQRVTLRCSPRSGDLSVYWYQQSLDQGLQFLIQYYNGEERAKGNILERFSAQQFPDLHSELNLSSLELGDSALYFCASSVEGVGETQYFGPGTRLLVL.

DNA for the CDR3: TGTGCCAGCAGCCCCGGGACAGCCATTCCCTACGAGCAGTACTTC. This sequence encodes CASSPGTAIPYEQYF. V gene TRBV7-9 combines with J gene TRBJ2-7; 7 bases match TRBD1. The CDR3 extends over 15 amino acids. The germline V gene has CDR1 SEHNR and CDR2 FQNEAQ (reference sequence). The junction had 9 bases not matched to a gene; V was cut back by 5 bases and J by 2 bases.

This clonotype was seen a few times. V usage is TRBV20-1 and J usage is TRBJ2-1; TRBD1 matches 8 bases. This CDR3 has 11 residues. After removal of 6 bases from V and 6 bases from J, the junction contained 1 base not matched to a gene. CDR1 and CDR2 from the germline V gene are DFQATT and SNEGSKA (reference sequence). The CDR3 coding sequence is TGCAGTGCGGACAGGGCCAATGAGCAGTTCTTC. Its protein product is CSADRANEQFF.

J is TRBJ1-2 and V is TRBV2; D call uncertain. V was trimmed by 0 bases and J by 5 bases, leaving 7 bases between them. This CDR3 region has 13 residues. The germline V gene encodes CDR1 SNHLY and CDR2 FYNNEI. DNA of the CDR3: TGTGCCAGCAGTGAAGCAGGGAAATATGGCTACACCTTC. Its protein is CASSEAGKYGYTF.